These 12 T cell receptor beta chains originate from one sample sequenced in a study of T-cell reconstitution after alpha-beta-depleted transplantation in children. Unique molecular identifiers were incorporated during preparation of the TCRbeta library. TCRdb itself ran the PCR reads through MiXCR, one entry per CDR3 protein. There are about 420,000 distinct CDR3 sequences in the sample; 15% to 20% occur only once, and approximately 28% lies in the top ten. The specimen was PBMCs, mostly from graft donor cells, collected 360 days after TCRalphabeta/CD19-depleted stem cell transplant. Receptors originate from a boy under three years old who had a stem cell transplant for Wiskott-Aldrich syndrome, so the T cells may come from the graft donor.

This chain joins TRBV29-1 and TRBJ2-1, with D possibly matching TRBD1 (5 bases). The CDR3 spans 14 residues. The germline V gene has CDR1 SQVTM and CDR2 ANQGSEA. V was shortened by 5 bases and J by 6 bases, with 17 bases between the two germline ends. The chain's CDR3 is CSVMVPGHSNEQFF. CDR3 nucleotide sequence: TGCAGCGTTATGGTCCCAGGGCACAGCAATGAGCAGTTCTTC.

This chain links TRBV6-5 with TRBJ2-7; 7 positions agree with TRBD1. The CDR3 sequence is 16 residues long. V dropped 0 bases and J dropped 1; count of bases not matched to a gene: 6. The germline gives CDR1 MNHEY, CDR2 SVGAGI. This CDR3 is CASSYSYGTASYEQYF. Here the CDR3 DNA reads TGTGCCAGCAGTTACTCGTATGGGACAGCTTCCTACGAGCAGTACTTC.

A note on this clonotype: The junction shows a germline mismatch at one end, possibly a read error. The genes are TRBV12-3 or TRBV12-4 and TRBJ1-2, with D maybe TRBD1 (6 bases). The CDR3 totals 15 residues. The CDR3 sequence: CASSSFRDTNYGYTF. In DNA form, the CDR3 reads TGTGCCAGTAGTTCCTTCCGGGACACCAACTATGGCTACACCTTC.

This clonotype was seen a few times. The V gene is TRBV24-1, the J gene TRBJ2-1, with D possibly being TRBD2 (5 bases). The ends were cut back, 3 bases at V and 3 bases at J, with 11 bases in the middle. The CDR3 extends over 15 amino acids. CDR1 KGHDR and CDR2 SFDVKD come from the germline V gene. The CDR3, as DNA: TGTGCCACCAGTGATGGACTCTCTTGCTACAATGAGCAGTTCTTC. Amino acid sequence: CATSDGLSCYNEQFF.

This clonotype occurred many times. For the CDR3, the DNA is TGCAGCGTTGAATGGGAGACTAGCGACAATGAGCAGTTCTTC. Its translation: CSVEWETSDNEQFF. The chain has TRBV29-1 and TRBJ2-1; 8 nucleotides match TRBD2. Looked up from germline, CDR1 is SQVTM and CDR2 is ANQGSEA. After removal of 2 bases from V and 5 bases from J, the junction contained 5 bases not matched to a gene. This CDR3 has 14 amino acids.

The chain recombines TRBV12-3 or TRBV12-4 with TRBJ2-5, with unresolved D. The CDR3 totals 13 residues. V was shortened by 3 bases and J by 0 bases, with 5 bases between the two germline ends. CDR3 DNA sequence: TGTGCCAGCAGTTTGAGGCACCAAGAGACCCAGTACTTC. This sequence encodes CASSLRHQETQYF.

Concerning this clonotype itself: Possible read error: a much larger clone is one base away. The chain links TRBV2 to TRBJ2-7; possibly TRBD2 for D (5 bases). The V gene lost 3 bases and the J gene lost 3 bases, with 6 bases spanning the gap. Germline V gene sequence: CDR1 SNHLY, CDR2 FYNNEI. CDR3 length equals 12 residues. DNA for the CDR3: TGTGCCAGCAGTGACGGGGACTACGAGCAGTACTTC. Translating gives CASSDGDYEQYF.

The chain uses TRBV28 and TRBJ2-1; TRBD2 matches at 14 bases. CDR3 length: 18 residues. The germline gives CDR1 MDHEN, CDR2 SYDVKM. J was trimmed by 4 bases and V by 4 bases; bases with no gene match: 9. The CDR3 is CASSSLGLAGESYNEQFF. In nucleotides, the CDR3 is TGTGCCAGCAGTTCCCTGGGACTAGCGGGAGAAAGTTACAATGAGCAGTTCTTC.

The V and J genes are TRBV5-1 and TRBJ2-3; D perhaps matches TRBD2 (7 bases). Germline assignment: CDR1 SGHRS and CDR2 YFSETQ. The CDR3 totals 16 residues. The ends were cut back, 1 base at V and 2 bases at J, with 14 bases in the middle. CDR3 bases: TGCGCCAGCAGCTTGACGCGGGGGCGTTTCACAGATACGCAGTATTTT. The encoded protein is CASSLTRGRFTDTQYF.

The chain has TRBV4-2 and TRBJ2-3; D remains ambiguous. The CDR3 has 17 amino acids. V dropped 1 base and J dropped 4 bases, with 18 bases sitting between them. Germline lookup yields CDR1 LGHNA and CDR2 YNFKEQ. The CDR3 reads CASSQVGLDLLADTQYF. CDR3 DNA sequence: TGTGCCAGCAGCCAAGTCGGGCTAGATTTGTTGGCAGATACGCAGTATTTT.

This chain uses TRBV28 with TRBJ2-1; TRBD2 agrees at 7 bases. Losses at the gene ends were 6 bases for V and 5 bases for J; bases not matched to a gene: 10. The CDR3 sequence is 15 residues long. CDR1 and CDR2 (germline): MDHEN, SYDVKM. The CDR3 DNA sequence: TGTGCCAGCAGGTCGGGTGCTAGCGGAGACAATGAGCAGTTCTTC. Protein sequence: CASRSGASGDNEQFF. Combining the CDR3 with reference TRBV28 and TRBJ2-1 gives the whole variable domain DVKVTQSSRYLVKRTGEKVFLECVQDMDHENMFWYRQDPGLGLRLIYFSYDVKMKEKGDIPEGYSVSREKKERFSLILESASTNQTSMYLCASRSGASGDNEQFFGPGTRLTVL.

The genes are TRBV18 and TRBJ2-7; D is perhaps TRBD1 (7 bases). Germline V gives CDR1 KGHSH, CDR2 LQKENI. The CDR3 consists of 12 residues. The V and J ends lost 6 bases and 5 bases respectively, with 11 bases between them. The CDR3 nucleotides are TGTGCCAGCTCTGCGGGACAGCACGAGCAGTACTTC. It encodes CASSAGQHEQYF.